These 32 T cell receptor beta chains originate from one sample sequenced in a study of T cells in Graves' hyperthyroidism and ophthalmopathy. TCR beta CDR3 region amplification was performed from RNA transcripts. TCR CDR3 underwent first-round RT-PCR with the HTBI primer set. One entry per CDR3 protein, called by TCRdb with MiXCR from the multiplex PCR reads. The repertoire holds about 570,000 distinct CDR3 sequences, with around 42% as singletons. The sample comprised peripheral blood or thyroid tissue (not recorded which). Every receptor here comes from an adult woman with Graves' disease, either hyperthyroidism or ophthalmopathy (not recorded which).

The CDR3 reads CSIGLTSGNYEQYF. CDR3 DNA sequence: TGCAGCATCGGGTTGACTAGCGGGAATTACGAGCAGTACTTC. The chain recombines TRBV29-1 with TRBJ2-7; 11 positions match TRBD2. J was trimmed by 4 bases and V by 8 bases; bases with no gene match: 10. Germline CDR1 SQVTM, CDR2 ANQGSEA. This CDR3 region has 14 residues.

The chain joins TRBV20-1 to TRBJ1-2; no firm D call. The V end lost 7 bases, the J end lost 1 base, and 10 bases lay between the germline ends. Germline lookup yields CDR1 DFQATT and CDR2 SNEGSKA (reference sequence). The CDR3 loop spans 12 amino acids. The CDR3 spells CSDSLSNYGYTF. In nucleotides, the CDR3 is TGCAGTGATAGCCTTAGTAACTATGGCTACACCTTC.

J is TRBJ1-1 and V is TRBV6-6, with D unclear. The CDR3 consists of 14 residues. V lost 2 bases, J lost 4 bases, and 11 bases lay in between. Germline lookup yields CDR1 MNHNY and CDR2 SVGAGI (reference sequence). CDR3 sequence (DNA): TGTGCCAGCAGTTACAGCGGGGTGAGCACTGAAGCTTTCTTT. This encodes CASSYSGVSTEAFF.

This clonotype turned up a few times. This rearrangement joins TRBV7-9 to TRBJ2-1; 7 bases fit TRBD2. J lost 7 bases, V lost 5 bases, and 5 bases had no gene match. Germline-derived CDR1 and CDR2 are SEHNR and FQNEAQ (reference sequence). The CDR3 is 13 residues long. CDR3 region: CASSGGDLNEQFF. The CDR3 region has the DNA TGTGCCAGCAGCGGGGGGGACCTTAATGAGCAGTTCTTC.

This clonotype was found many times. The CDR3 DNA reads as TGCGCCAGCAGCCAACAGATATCTACTCCTAACTATGGCTACACCTTC. Encoded protein: CASSQQISTPNYGYTF. The chain uses TRBV4-1 and TRBJ1-2; D gene uncertain. Germline V gives CDR1 MGHRA, CDR2 YSYEKL. CDR3 length: 16 residues. V was trimmed by 2 bases and J by 0 bases, leaving 13 bases between them.

This clonotype was detected many times. The chain joins TRBV6-5 to TRBJ1-2; D gene ambiguous. Germline V gene data show CDR1 as MNHEY and CDR2 as SVGAGI. This CDR3 spans 14 amino acids. Trimming left V 4 bases short and J 4 bases short, with 13 bases between. CDR3 sequence reads: CASSFKAFGYGYTF. In nucleotides, the CDR3 is TGTGCCAGCAGTTTTAAGGCGTTCGGCTATGGCTACACCTTC.

The J gene is TRBJ1-1, the V gene TRBV5-1; TRBD1 aligns across 7 bases. The CDR3 spans 15 residues. The trim removed 5 bases at V and 0 bases at J, leaving 7 bases unmatched. The V gene's germline CDR1 is SGHRS and CDR2 YFSETQ. CDR3 amino acids: CASRQGTFVNTEAFF. In DNA, the CDR3 is TGCGCCAGCAGACAGGGGACGTTCGTGAACACTGAAGCTTTCTTT.

This clonotype occurred many times. J is TRBJ1-5 and V is TRBV12-3 or TRBV12-4; D remains unclear. The CDR3 loop spans 12 amino acids. V gave up 6 bases and J gave up 5 bases, with 8 bases separating them. The CDR3 region has the DNA TGTGCCAGCAGCACGGCCCATCAGCCCCAGCATTTT. Protein sequence: CASSTAHQPQHF.

The chain is built from TRBV7-9 and TRBJ1-2, with D possibly TRBD1 on 5 matching bases. CDR3 length: 15 amino acids. V lost 3 bases and J 2 bases, leaving 13 bases between the germline ends. The V gene's germline CDR1 is SEHNR and CDR2 FQNEAQ (reference sequence). CDR3 sequence: CASSLAPGINYGYTF. The CDR3 DNA is TGTGCCAGCAGCTTGGCCCCAGGGATCAACTATGGCTACACCTTC.

This clonotype was seen at least ten times. The CDR3 spells CASSERGHGEAFF. CDR3 DNA: TGTGCCAGCAGTGAGAGGGGGCATGGTGAAGCTTTCTTT. The chain combines TRBV2 with TRBJ1-1; TRBD1 aligns across 7 bases. The CDR3 has 13 residues. Germline V gene data show CDR1 as SNHLY and CDR2 as FYNNEI. J gave up 7 bases and V 3 bases, and 5 bases lay outside the gene matches.

This clonotype has ten or more counts. The J gene is TRBJ2-7, the V gene TRBV29-1; possible D gene TRBD1, 5 bases. The CDR3 contains 12 residues. Germline lookup yields CDR1 SQVTM and CDR2 ANQGSEA. Trimming took 3 bases from V and 2 from J, leaving 8 bases between them. The CDR3 sequence: CSVDMGPYEQYF. The CDR3 DNA reads TGCAGCGTTGATATGGGGCCCTACGAGCAGTACTTC.

This clonotype showed up just a few times. This chain links TRBV25-1 with TRBJ1-6; D unresolved. The CDR3 runs 13 residues. The germline V gene encodes CDR1 MGHDK and CDR2 SYGVNS. V shed 4 bases and J shed 3 bases, with 4 bases lying between them. CDR3 loop: CASSARYNSPLHF. For the CDR3, the DNA is TGTGCCAGCAGTGCCCGCTATAATTCACCCCTCCACTTT.

Comments on this clonotype: This may arise from a read error, as a much more abundant clone is one base away. J is TRBJ2-5 and V is TRBV10-3; D uncertain. CDR1 and CDR2 from the germline V gene are ENHRY and SYGVKD. Deletions cut 5 bases from V and 4 bases from J, with 14 bases between. CDR3 length: 14 residues. The CDR3 here is CAISFRALTETQYF. In DNA, the CDR3 is TGTGCCATCAGTTTCCGAGCCCTCACAGAGACCCAGTACTTC.

The sample holds many counts of this clonotype. The chain is built from TRBV6-2 or TRBV6-3 and TRBJ2-5; 7 bases are shared with TRBD2. Germline CDR1 MNHEY, CDR2 SVGEGT. The CDR3 totals 12 residues. Written as DNA, the CDR3 is TGTGCTACTAGCGCGGGCGAAGAGACCCAGTACTTC. Translation: CATSAGEETQYF.

As concerns this clonotype: At one of its ends the junction is not consistent with the germline gene, which may arise from a read error. This chain connects TRBV19 to TRBJ2-5; TRBD1 or TRBD2 may be the D gene (6 bases each). The CDR3 spans 16 residues. Germline V lookup: CDR1 LNHDA, CDR2 SQIVND (reference sequence). CDR3 in DNA: TGTGCCAGTAGGAGCCGACTACAGGGAGGAGGAGAGGCCCAGTACTTC. It specifies CASRSRLQGGGEAQYF.

This clonotype was seen many times. This chain joins TRBV6-6 and TRBJ1-2, with D perhaps matching TRBD1 (6 bases). The CDR3 length is 12 residues. From germline, CDR1 is MNHNY and CDR2 SVGAGI (reference sequence). Trimming stripped 2 bases from V and 8 bases from J, with 9 bases between. CDR3 protein: CASSYTQGGYTF. For the CDR3, the DNA is TGTGCCAGCAGTTACACACAGGGAGGCTACACCTTC.

This clonotype came up many times. A junction end diverges from the germline sequence, so it may reflect a read error. The chain combines TRBV6-1 with TRBJ1-3, with D tentatively TRBD1 (5 bases). This CDR3 has 12 residues. The germline gives CDR1 MNHNS, CDR2 SASEGT. CDR3 sequence reads: CSTGVPGNTIYF. The CDR3 DNA reads as TGCAGCACGGGGGTACCTGGAAACACCATATATTTT.

V and J are TRBV4-1 and TRBJ2-2; D not certain. In germline, CDR1 is MGHRA, CDR2 YSYEKL. The V end lost 7 bases, the J end lost 7 bases, and 13 bases lay between the germline ends. The length of the CDR3 is 13 residues. The CDR3 protein is CASTTFKGGELFF. For the CDR3, the DNA is TGCGCCAGCACCACATTCAAGGGCGGGGAGCTGTTTTTT.

This clonotype was recorded at least ten times. The genes are TRBV7-2 and TRBJ1-1, with a possible D match to TRBD1 (5 bases). Germline CDR1 is SGHTA and CDR2 is FQGNSA. Between the trimmed V and J ends, which lost 6 bases and 2 bases, there was a span of 10 bases. The CDR3 is made up of 13 amino acids. CDR3 protein: CASRLDSNTEAFF. CDR3 bases: TGTGCCAGCAGGCTAGACAGCAACACTGAAGCTTTCTTT.

There are many counts of this clonotype. J is TRBJ1-1 and V is TRBV12-3 or TRBV12-4, with D possibly matching TRBD1 (5 bases). The CDR3 covers 13 residues. V was trimmed by 4 bases and J by 9 bases, leaving 15 bases between them. CDR3 protein: CASSSEGPLKAFF. DNA of the CDR3: TGTGCCAGCAGTTCGGAGGGGCCCCTCAAAGCTTTCTTT.

This clonotype appeared a few times. The V call is TRBV30, the J call TRBJ2-7, with TRBD2 matching over 12 bases. Looked up from germline, CDR1 is GTSNPN and CDR2 is SVGIG (reference sequence). The CDR3 spans 15 residues. The ends lost 3 bases at V and 2 bases at J; junction bases unmatched: 5. CDR3 region: CAWSTGLAGTYEQYF. CDR3 DNA: TGTGCCTGGAGCACTGGACTAGCGGGAACCTACGAGCAGTACTTC. The full variable domain, with the rest looked up from reference TRBV30 and TRBJ2-7, is SQTIHQWPATLVQPVGSPLSLECTVEGTSNPNLYWYRQAAGRGLQLLFYSVGIGQISSEVPQNLSASRPQDRQFILSSKKLLLSDSGFYLCAWSTGLAGTYEQYFGPGTRLTVT.

This clonotype was seen more than once but under ten times. This may come from a read error, since a much larger clone is one base off. The rearrangement links TRBV29-1 to TRBJ2-2, with 7 nucleotides matching TRBD1. The CDR3 spans 14 residues. Germline loops: CDR1 SQVTM, CDR2 ANQGSEA. The CDR3: CGAPRGTNTGELFF. Written as DNA, the CDR3 is TGCGGCGCTCCCAGGGGGACGAACACCGGGGAGCTGTTTTTT.

The chain links TRBV10-3 to TRBJ2-5, with TRBD1 as a possible D gene (5 bases). V was pared by 0 bases and J by 1 base, with 12 bases between. Germline V lookup: CDR1 ENHRY, CDR2 SYGVKD. The CDR3 totals 16 residues. The CDR3 loop reads CAISESARDIQETQYF. The DNA of the CDR3 is TGTGCCATCAGTGAGTCTGCCAGGGATATCCAAGAGACCCAGTACTTC.

The chain is built from TRBV7-3 and TRBJ1-5; 9 bases agree with TRBD1. CDR3 size: 15 residues. CDR1 and CDR2 (germline): SGHTA, FQGTGA. V lost 5 bases and J lost 3; bases outside the gene matches: 5. The CDR3 region has the DNA TGTGCCAGCAGCCAAACAGGGGGCCCCAATCAGCCCCAGCATTTT. Translating gives CASSQTGGPNQPQHF.

This clonotype has a count of ten or more. V gene TRBV6-5 combines with J gene TRBJ1-1, with D unclear. This CDR3 has 12 amino acids. Germline V gene sequence: CDR1 MNHEY, CDR2 SVGAGI. V was clipped by 5 bases and J by 11 bases, with 15 bases between them. Here the CDR3 reads CASSPLVGRAFF. Written as DNA, the CDR3 is TGTGCCAGCAGTCCCCTTGTCGGTAGGGCTTTCTTT.

The V call is TRBV20-1, the J call TRBJ1-5; D call uncertain. The CDR3 contains 15 residues. Per the germline V gene, CDR1 is DFQATT and CDR2 is SNEGSKA (reference sequence). V was pared by 2 bases and J by 6 bases, with 17 bases between. DNA for the CDR3: TGCAGTGCTAGAACTGCATCGCTCAATAGTCAGCCCCAGCATTTT. Translated: CSARTASLNSQPQHF.

The chain carries TRBV20-1 and TRBJ2-5; D might be TRBD2 (5 bases). CDR3 length: 13 amino acids. CDR1 DFQATT and CDR2 SNEGSKA come from the germline V gene (reference sequence). Between the trimmed V and J ends, which lost 2 bases and 6 bases, there was a span of 13 bases. CDR3 bases: TGCAGTGCTAGACGGGAAATGCTCCAGACCCAGTACTTC. Translation gives CSARREMLQTQYF.

This clonotype has ten or more counts. The J gene is TRBJ1-3, the V gene TRBV9, with D perhaps TRBD1 (5 bases). Trimming stripped 0 bases from V and 3 bases from J, with 7 bases between. The CDR3 is 14 residues long. Germline V gene sequence: CDR1 SGDLS, CDR2 YYNGEE. CDR3 sequence: CASSVATGGNTIYF. The DNA for the CDR3 is TGTGCCAGCAGCGTAGCCACAGGTGGAAACACCATATATTTT.

This clonotype came up many times. The rearrangement uses TRBV12-3 or TRBV12-4 and TRBJ1-2; no firm D call. CDR3 size: 13 residues. Between the trimmed V and J ends, which lost 5 bases and 7 bases, there was a span of 14 bases. CDR3 bases: TGTGCCAGCAGTCCGGGGTTGCTAAGTGGCTACACCTTC. Amino acid sequence: CASSPGLLSGYTF.

This chain joins TRBV7-8 and TRBJ2-7; D is ambiguous. CDR1 and CDR2 from the germline V gene are SGHVS and FQNEAQ. Trimming took off 7 bases at V and 0 bases at J, with 13 bases between the two ends. This CDR3 is built from 14 residues. CDR3 residues: CASTTQTGSYEQYF. DNA for the CDR3: TGTGCCAGCACAACTCAAACGGGCTCCTACGAGCAGTACTTC.

This clonotype was seen ten or more times. The chain has TRBV28 and TRBJ2-5; D gene uncertain. Trimming shortened V by 5 bases and J by 5 bases, and 9 bases separated the two germline ends. The CDR3 contains 12 residues. The V gene's germline CDR1 is MDHEN and CDR2 SYDVKM. For the CDR3, the DNA is TGTGCCAGCAGTCCCGACGACGAGACCCAGTACTTC. Amino acid sequence: CASSPDDETQYF.

This chain links TRBV12-3 or TRBV12-4 with TRBJ1-6; D not resolved. V was clipped by 7 bases and J by 18 bases, with 7 bases between them. This CDR3 has 8 amino acids. CDR3: CASTTPHF. The CDR3 DNA reads as TGTGCCAGCACCACCCCCCACTTT.